This TCR beta chain was identified in a study of metastatic and nonmetastatic thyroid tumors. Study details: Where malignant and benign thyroid patients were concerned, repertoires were compared across blood and tumor or nodule tissue. Overall study results and limits: TCR beta diversity was reportedly significantly higher in malignant thyroid tumors than benign nodules, in blood and tumor.

Germline V gene sequence: CDR1 SGHNT, CDR2 YENEEA. CDR3 length: 12 amino acids. V dropped 4 bases and J dropped 4 bases, with 7 bases sitting between them. In the original workflow: The distant-metastasis classifier for papillary thyroid cancer was built from CDR3 differences across clinicopathological groups. MiXCR reprocessed the PCR reads for TCRdb. TCRdb's processing, not the authors' own work, is the source of the V and J calls. The repertoire holds more than 35,000 clones, about 18% seen once, with 5% to 8% in the top ten. Thyroid surgery was preceded by no treatment in any patient. In this sample, this clone is medium-sized (0.01 to 0.1%). Its antigen is currently unknown.

The TCR sequence derives from a male donor with papillary thyroid cancer or a benign thyroid nodule (not recorded which). Some clones in this sample may be carry-over from other donors' samples. The sequencing input was blood. The genes are TRBV11-3 and TRBJ1-2, with D unclear. CDR3 DNA sequence: TGTGCCAGCAGCTCCGGGAGCTATGGCTACACCTTC. Translating it yields CASSSGSYGYTF.